These 20 T cell receptor beta chains came from one sample sequenced in a study of T cells after yellow fever vaccination. TCRdb recomputed calls from the 5' RACE reads with MiXCR, one row per CDR3 protein. The data hold hundreds of thousands of distinct CDR3 sequences, with about 12% observed a single time. The source material was PBMCs, sampled on the day of the yellow fever booster vaccination. The receptors come from a young man who received the YFV17D yellow fever vaccine.

The table lists this clonotype with a few counts. This chain links TRBV12-3 or TRBV12-4 with TRBJ2-1; TRBD2 agrees at 7 bases. After removal of 5 bases from V and 7 bases from J, the junction contained 8 bases not matched to a gene. The CDR3 is made up of 14 amino acids. CDR3 coding DNA: TGTGCCAGCAGTAGGACTAGAACGGGAAATGAGCAGTTCTTC. Translated, it gives CASSRTRTGNEQFF.

The chain employs TRBV6-2 or TRBV6-3 and TRBJ2-7, with TRBD2 identical over 12 bases. The ends lost 5 bases at V and 2 bases at J; junction bases unmatched: 4. Germline V lookup: CDR1 MNHEY, CDR2 SVGEGT. This CDR3 is 15 amino acids long. For the CDR3, the DNA is TGTGCCAGCAGTCCCGCTAGCGGGAGGGCCTACGAGCAGTACTTC. This sequence encodes CASSPASGRAYEQYF.

This clonotype has just a few counts. V is TRBV12-3 or TRBV12-4 and J is TRBJ2-7; a weak D match, TRBD1 (6 bases). The CDR3 covers 14 residues. Trimming shortened V by 5 bases and J by 2 bases, and 13 bases separated the two germline ends. The CDR3 loop is CASSPLQGTYEQYF. The CDR3 nucleotides are TGTGCCAGCAGTCCCCTACAGGGTACCTACGAGCAGTACTTC.

This clonotype was counted ten times or more. This chain links TRBV11-2 with TRBJ2-5; 7 bases map to TRBD2. J lost 5 bases, V lost 5 bases, and 5 bases had no gene match. The CDR3 runs 13 residues. Germline loops: CDR1 SGHAT, CDR2 FQNNGV. The CDR3 DNA sequence: TGTGCCAGCAGCCGTGGACTAGGGGAGACCCAGTACTTC. The encoded protein is CASSRGLGETQYF.

There are a few counts of this clonotype. The chain links TRBV11-2 to TRBJ2-5, with TRBD1 as a possible D gene (5 bases). The CDR3 is made up of 14 amino acids. Germline-derived CDR1 and CDR2 are SGHAT and FQNNGV. V was cut by 5 bases and J by 1 base, with 11 bases left in between. The CDR3 DNA reads as TGTGCCAGCAGCCATTGGACACGCCAAGAGACCCAGTACTTC. Translated, it gives CASSHWTRQETQYF.

This clonotype showed up just a few times. This chain connects TRBV7-2 to TRBJ2-2; TRBD1 might be the D (6 bases). V was shortened by 6 bases and J by 7 bases, with 12 bases between the two germline ends. This CDR3 spans 13 amino acids. Germline V lookup: CDR1 SGHTA, CDR2 FQGNSA. This chain's CDR3 is CASSQSGDGELFF. CDR3 nucleotides: TGTGCCAGCAGTCAATCAGGGGACGGGGAGCTGTTTTTT.

This clonotype was detected only a few times. The V and J genes are TRBV29-1 and TRBJ1-1; 9 bases are shared with TRBD1. The CDR3 covers 15 residues. Germline CDR1 is SQVTM and CDR2 is ANQGSEA. V lost 2 bases and J lost 7; bases outside the gene matches: 11. The CDR3 loop reads CSVENIWDRVVEAFF. The CDR3 DNA follows: TGCAGCGTTGAAAATATCTGGGACAGGGTAGTTGAAGCTTTCTTT.

In this sample, this clonotype turned up many times. The chain joins TRBV12-3 or TRBV12-4 to TRBJ2-5, with unresolved D. The CDR3 length is 13 residues. V was shortened by 4 bases and J by 2 bases, with 8 bases between the two germline ends. CDR3 nucleotides: TGTGCCAGCAGTTCGCAGGAACAAGAGACCCAGTACTTC. It codes for CASSSQEQETQYF.

Concerning this clonotype itself: The junction departs from the called germline gene at one end, perhaps through a read error. The chain has TRBV7-7 and TRBJ2-5; D gene uncertain. Germline lookup yields CDR1 SSHAT and CDR2 FNYEAQ (reference sequence). This CDR3 spans 13 amino acids. The CDR3 region is CASSLGIGETQYF. CDR3 DNA sequence: TGTGCTAGCAGTCTAGGGATCGGAGAGACCCAGTACTTC.

This clonotype was seen a handful of times. V gene TRBV20-1 combines with J gene TRBJ2-2, with D perhaps TRBD2 (6 bases). V lost 6 bases and J lost 5, with 16 bases in between. The germline V gene has CDR1 DFQATT and CDR2 SNEGSKA (reference sequence). The CDR3 loop spans 14 amino acids. CDR3 bases: TGCAGTGCAAGCCGGACGGCGGGGACCGGGGAGCTGTTTTTT. Translating gives CSASRTAGTGELFF.

This clonotype was picked up a small number of times. The chain recombines TRBV10-3 with TRBJ2-2; D gene ambiguous. CDR1 is ENHRY and CDR2 is SYGVKD in the germline V gene. V was shortened by 4 bases and J by 6 bases, with 9 bases between the two germline ends. CDR3 length: 13 amino acids. CDR3 amino acids: CAISVKRSGELFF. CDR3 sequence (DNA): TGTGCCATCAGTGTTAAGAGGTCCGGGGAGCTGTTTTTT.

The V and J genes are TRBV14 and TRBJ2-7; D unclear. Germline V gives CDR1 SGHDN, CDR2 FVKESK. V dropped 3 bases and J dropped 7 bases, with 7 bases sitting between them. CDR3 length equals 11 residues. The chain's CDR3 is CASSQWFEQYF. CDR3 bases: TGTGCCAGCAGCCAGTGGTTTGAGCAGTACTTC.

The chain combines TRBV7-2 with TRBJ2-7; D is unclear. CDR3 size: 14 residues. With 0 bases removed from V and 1 base from J, the gap between germline ends came to 7 bases. Germline V gene lookup returns CDR1 SGHTA and CDR2 FQGNSA. The CDR3 coding sequence is TGTGCCAGCAGCTTAGCGACCGAATCCTACGAGCAGTACTTC. This gives the protein CASSLATESYEQYF.

At least ten counts were recorded for this clonotype. V gene TRBV25-1 combines with J gene TRBJ2-1; TRBD2 agrees at 9 bases. Trimming took 5 bases from V and 9 from J; bases not matched to a gene: 11. Per the germline V gene, CDR1 is MGHDK and CDR2 is SYGVNS. The CDR3 extends over 15 amino acids. In DNA form, the CDR3 reads TGTGCCAGCAGTCGAGGTGGGCTAGCGGGAACTGAGCAGTTCTTC. Protein sequence: CASSRGGLAGTEQFF. Full variable domain (missing parts from reference TRBV25-1 and TRBJ2-1): EADIYQTPRYLVIGTGKKITLECSQTMGHDKMYWYQQDPGMELHLIHYSYGVNSTEKGDLSSESTVSRIRTEHFPLTLESARPSHTSQYLCASSRGGLAGTEQFFGPGTRLTVL.

A note on this clonotype: One junction end disagrees with the germline gene, perhaps due to a read error. The V call is TRBV20-1, the J call TRBJ2-1; 10 bases line up with TRBD2. Looked up from germline, CDR1 is DFQATT and CDR2 is SNEGSKA (reference sequence). The CDR3 consists of 16 residues. The CDR3 nucleotides read TGCTGTGCTAGAGATAGGAGCGGGAGGGCCCGCAATGAGCAGTTCTTC. It codes for CCARDRSGRARNEQFF.

V is TRBV7-2 and J is TRBJ2-1; D is uncertain. This CDR3 has 13 amino acids. Germline lookup yields CDR1 SGHTA and CDR2 FQGNSA. The V and J ends lost 2 bases and 7 bases respectively, with 9 bases between them. As DNA, the CDR3 is TGTGCCAGCAGCTTAAGTGCCCCAAATGAGCAGTTCTTC. Translating gives CASSLSAPNEQFF.

This chain uses TRBV25-1 with TRBJ2-2, with a weak D call TRBD1 (5 bases). Trimming removed 1 base from V and 0 bases from J, with 18 bases in between. The CDR3 runs to 19 residues. The germline V gene has CDR1 MGHDK and CDR2 SYGVNS. The CDR3 loop is CASSELGVGDFANTGELFF. The CDR3 DNA is TGTGCCAGCAGTGAATTGGGCGTAGGGGATTTTGCGAACACCGGGGAGCTGTTTTTT.

This clonotype has more than one count but fewer than ten. This chain uses TRBV7-9 with TRBJ2-7, with TRBD1 matching over 10 bases. This CDR3 has 14 amino acids. In germline, CDR1 is SEHNR, CDR2 FQNEAQ (reference sequence). J was trimmed by 2 bases and V by 5 bases; bases with no gene match: 3. The chain's CDR3 is CASSRDRGTYEQYF. The CDR3, as DNA: TGTGCCAGCAGCCGGGACAGGGGAACCTACGAGCAGTACTTC.

In its sample, this clonotype was seen a few times. The chain is built from TRBV24-1 and TRBJ2-1; D may correspond to TRBD1 or TRBD2 (5 bases each). The V gene lost 4 bases and the J gene lost 5 bases, with 17 bases spanning the gap. This CDR3 comprises 16 residues. Germline V gene sequence: CDR1 KGHDR, CDR2 SFDVKD. The CDR3 nucleotides read TGTGCCACCAGTGACCCGGAGGCAAGGGGACACAATGAGCAGTTCTTC. It translates to CATSDPEARGHNEQFF.

The chain is built from TRBV12-3 or TRBV12-4 and TRBJ1-1; no clear D gene. The CDR3 loop spans 11 amino acids. V shed 6 bases and J shed 4 bases, with 6 bases lying between them. The CDR3 DNA reads as TGTGCCAGCAGGGTCCGCACTGAAGCTTTCTTT. The encoded protein is CASRVRTEAFF.